This T cell receptor beta chain is from a study of cytomegalovirus exposure and HLA in healthy donors. Findings and caveats of the study: Later findings reportedly placed an Asian-associated ancestry cluster below the roughly 660-donor mean for N-insertions. Donor immune exposure was known only as CMV serostatus.

Germline lookup yields CDR1 SGHRS and CDR2 YFSETQ. V lost 5 bases to trimming and J lost 8 bases, with 13 bases between them. This CDR3 spans 12 amino acids. Donors sampled were nominally healthy, though unrecorded immune exposures were likely. This clone came up a few times. Its antigen is not known. The PCR made use of 60 Vbeta and 13 Jbeta primers. Assay: immunoSEQ multiplex PCR; the TCRdb copy retains only in-frame clones and omits some. The top ten clones hold about 9.6% of a sample with tens of thousands of clones, 78% of them seen once. The sequence was collected from a man between 35 and 55 years old in good health and CMV-seronegative. This rearrangement joins TRBV5-1 to TRBJ1-2; D may be TRBD1 (6 bases). The material sequenced was PBMCs. The CDR3, as DNA: TGCGCCAGCAGGGGGACAAATGGCGGCTACACCTTC. Its protein product is CASRGTNGGYTF.